A single sample gave rise to the 30 T cell receptor beta chains below, sequenced in a study of blood T cells in healthy people across ages. PCR was performed a second time for about 7 to 11 cycles using a sample-barcoded 5' primer and a J-beta primer mix. A single record per CDR3 protein comes from TCRdb applying MiXCR to the 5' RACE reads. The table records roughly 800,000 distinct CDR3 sequences, about 37% of them present only once. The material sequenced was blood. The receptor source for this set is a man aged 18-30 years in good health.

The rearrangement uses TRBV6-2 or TRBV6-3 and TRBJ2-5; TRBD2 might be the D (5 bases). The V gene's germline CDR1 is MNHEY and CDR2 SVGEGT. V was pared by 6 bases and J by 11 bases, with 16 bases between. This CDR3 is 12 amino acids long. CDR3 DNA sequence: TGTGCCAGCAGAAGAGGGAACTATGAGCAGTACTTC. It translates to CASRRGNYEQYF.

This clonotype was recorded a few times. The chain recombines TRBV7-2 with TRBJ2-1, with D perhaps matching TRBD2 (5 bases). This CDR3 has 13 residues. The V end lost 4 bases, the J end lost 5 bases, and 9 bases lay between the germline ends. Germline loops: CDR1 SGHTA, CDR2 FQGNSA. The chain's CDR3 is CASSYPGNNEQFF. Written as DNA, the CDR3 is TGTGCCAGCAGCTACCCGGGAAACAATGAGCAGTTCTTC.

The J gene is TRBJ1-2, the V gene TRBV4-2; 8 positions match TRBD1. The CDR3 covers 16 residues. J lost 2 bases, V lost 3 bases, and 8 bases had no gene match. Germline lookup yields CDR1 LGHNA and CDR2 YNFKEQ. The CDR3 region has the DNA TGTGCCAGCAGCCACGCCGGGACAGGAGACAACTATGGCTACACCTTC. This sequence encodes CASSHAGTGDNYGYTF.

The chain combines TRBV12-3 or TRBV12-4 with TRBJ1-2; D ambiguous. The CDR3 is made up of 12 amino acids. V shed 6 bases and J shed 3 bases, with 8 bases lying between them. The CDR3 DNA follows: TGTGCCAGCAGACGGCTTGACTATGGCTACACCTTC. This translates into CASRRLDYGYTF.

This clonotype was recorded at least ten times. This chain joins TRBV5-1 and TRBJ2-7; no reliable D call. V gave up 2 bases and J gave up 3 bases, with 12 bases separating them. Germline V lookup: CDR1 SGHRS, CDR2 YFSETQ. The CDR3 covers 14 residues. The CDR3 sequence is CASSLSGRYYEQYF. The CDR3 nucleotides are TGCGCCAGCAGCTTATCCGGGCGCTACTACGAGCAGTACTTC. Using reference TRBV5-1 and TRBJ2-7 for the parts outside the CDR3, the full variable domain is KAGVTQTPRYLIKTRGQQVTLSCSPISGHRSVSWYQQTPGQGLQFLFEYFSETQRNKGNFPGRFSGRQFSNSRSEMNVSTLELGDSALYLCASSLSGRYYEQYFGPGTRLTVT.

In this sample, this clonotype turned up many times. This chain joins TRBV7-9 and TRBJ1-2, with D tentatively TRBD1 (5 bases). Per germline, CDR1 SEHNR and CDR2 FQNEAQ (reference sequence). Trimming removed 3 bases from V and 0 bases from J, with 14 bases in between. The CDR3 runs to 16 residues. CDR3 loop: CASSFGPGSANYGYTF. CDR3 nucleotides: TGTGCCAGCAGCTTCGGACCAGGGTCAGCTAACTATGGCTACACCTTC.

The genes are TRBV2 and TRBJ2-5; 8 bases align to TRBD2. Germline values: CDR1 SNHLY, CDR2 FYNNEI. The CDR3 totals 14 residues. The trim removed 6 bases at V and 1 base at J, leaving 4 bases unmatched. CDR3 in amino acids: CASRTSEAQETQYF. For the CDR3, the DNA is TGTGCCAGCAGGACTAGCGAGGCCCAAGAGACCCAGTACTTC.

The chain uses TRBV3-1 and TRBJ2-3; 11 bases are shared with TRBD2. Germline loops: CDR1 LGHDT, CDR2 YNNKEL (reference sequence). Trimming cost V 5 bases and J 3 bases; bases outside gene matches: 7. This CDR3 is built from 16 residues. In DNA, the CDR3 is TGTGCCAGCAGCTCACCTAGCGGGGGGTTAACAGATACGCAGTATTTT. As protein: CASSSPSGGLTDTQYF.

This clonotype was counted a few times. The chain couples TRBV5-5 to TRBJ2-3, with TRBD2 matching over 13 bases. Germline loops: CDR1 SGHKS, CDR2 YYEKEE (reference sequence). The trim removed 4 bases at V and 2 bases at J, leaving 7 bases unmatched. This CDR3 has 17 amino acids. CDR3 residues: CASSPRLAGGYTDTQYF. The CDR3 nucleotides are TGTGCCAGCAGCCCTCGACTAGCGGGGGGTTACACAGATACGCAGTATTTT.

In the case of this clonotype: Germline is not matched at one junction end, which may reflect a read error. The CDR3 reads CASSPRGGGELFF. The CDR3, as DNA: TGTGCTAGCAGCCCCCGGGGGGGCGGGGAGCTGTTTTTT. The chain employs TRBV7-7 and TRBJ2-2; TRBD2 agrees at 8 bases. Germline V gives CDR1 SSHAT, CDR2 FNYEAQ (reference sequence). The CDR3 totals 13 residues.

DNA for the CDR3: TGTGCCAGCAGCGCCGGGACTAGCGGCCCCAATGAGCAGTTCTTC. Amino acid sequence: CASSAGTSGPNEQFF. The V and J genes are TRBV7-2 and TRBJ2-1; the match to TRBD2 covers 11 bases. The CDR3 is 15 residues long. Trimming at V came to 5 bases and at J to 6 bases, leaving 6 bases not matched to a gene. The germline V gene has CDR1 SGHTA and CDR2 FQGNSA.

About this clonotype: A much bigger clone sits one base away, suggesting this may be a read error. This chain joins TRBV12-3 or TRBV12-4 and TRBJ2-1; maybe TRBD1 (6 bases). This CDR3 spans 11 amino acids. The ends were cut back, 4 bases at V and 15 bases at J, with 13 bases in the middle. In DNA form, the CDR3 reads TGTGCCAGCAGTTCTCCAGGGGACATGTTCTTC. Amino acid sequence: CASSSPGDMFF.

This chain connects TRBV10-3 to TRBJ1-1; D gene uncertain. V gave up 6 bases and J gave up 4 bases, with 15 bases separating them. CDR1 and CDR2 (germline): ENHRY, SYGVKD. The CDR3 contains 14 residues. The CDR3 DNA follows: TGTGCCATCAGCCTGGACGGTGGCGGCACTGAAGCTTTCTTT. Translation gives CAISLDGGGTEAFF.

The chain combines TRBV6-6 with TRBJ1-4; 9 bases agree with TRBD1. Trimming cost V 2 bases and J 12 bases; bases outside gene matches: 7. CDR3 length equals 14 residues. Germline V gene data show CDR1 as MNHNY and CDR2 as SVGAGI (reference sequence). The CDR3 loop reads CASSYEDRGFQLFF. The CDR3, as DNA: TGTGCCAGCAGTTACGAGGACAGGGGCTTTCAACTGTTTTTT.

V gene TRBV27 combines with J gene TRBJ2-4; D possibly corresponds to TRBD1 (6 bases). The CDR3 has 17 amino acids. CDR1 and CDR2 (germline): MNHEY, SMNVEV (reference sequence). Trimming pared 6 bases from V and 0 bases from J, leaving 18 bases between. The CDR3 region is CASSPRWGPVAKNIQYF. Here the CDR3 DNA reads TGTGCCAGCAGCCCACGGTGGGGGCCCGTAGCCAAAAACATTCAGTACTTC.

Only a few counts were recorded for this clonotype. The V gene is TRBV14, the J gene TRBJ1-4, with no clear D. V was trimmed by 4 bases and J by 4 bases, leaving 7 bases between them. Germline values: CDR1 SGHDN, CDR2 FVKESK. The CDR3 consists of 13 residues. The chain's CDR3 is CASSRGGNEKLFF. CDR3 DNA: TGTGCCAGCAGCCGGGGTGGTAATGAAAAACTGTTTTTT.

Only a few counts were recorded for this clonotype. The CDR3 reads CSASDGGGVNQPQHF. The CDR3 nucleotides are TGCAGTGCTAGCGACGGAGGAGGGGTAAATCAGCCCCAGCATTTT. The chain carries TRBV20-1 and TRBJ1-5; D perhaps matches TRBD1 (5 bases). Per germline, CDR1 DFQATT and CDR2 SNEGSKA (reference sequence). The CDR3 is made up of 15 amino acids. Between the trimmed V and J ends, which lost 3 bases and 4 bases, there was a span of 16 bases.

Only a few counts were recorded for this clonotype. This chain links TRBV7-2 with TRBJ2-4, with 7 positions matching TRBD1. CDR1 SGHTA and CDR2 FQGNSA come from the germline V gene. V gave up 5 bases and J gave up 6 bases; unmatched junction bases: 7. This CDR3 is 14 amino acids long. CDR3 sequence (DNA): TGTGCCAGCAGCCACAGGGGAAGGGGAAACATTCAGTACTTC. Amino acid sequence: CASSHRGRGNIQYF.

Only a few counts were recorded for this clonotype. The V and J genes are TRBV10-3 and TRBJ1-4; the D gene is possibly TRBD1 (5 bases). Germline CDR1 is ENHRY and CDR2 is SYGVKD. The CDR3 length is 13 residues. V lost 3 bases and J lost 7, with 9 bases in between. The CDR3 DNA reads as TGTGCCATCAGTGATGGGGGAGGTGAAAAACTGTTTTTT. It translates to CAISDGGGEKLFF.

This clonotype was counted between two and nine times. V gene TRBV9 combines with J gene TRBJ2-1, with a weak D call TRBD1 (6 bases). This CDR3 is 15 amino acids long. The V end lost 0 bases, the J end lost 3 bases, and 10 bases lay between the germline ends. The germline V gene has CDR1 SGDLS and CDR2 YYNGEE. CDR3 in DNA: TGTGCCAGCAGCGTAGGCAGGGGAGACTACAATGAGCAGTTCTTC. It yields the protein CASSVGRGDYNEQFF.

The rearrangement joins TRBV4-3 to TRBJ1-1; D remains unclear. The germline V gene has CDR1 LGHNA and CDR2 YSLEER. V was cut by 0 bases and J by 8 bases, with 13 bases left in between. The CDR3 loop spans 14 amino acids. The CDR3 nucleotides read TGCGCCAGCAGCCAAGAGAGACAAGCCAGCGAAGCTTTCTTT. It specifies CASSQERQASEAFF.

This clonotype showed up just a few times. The J gene is TRBJ1-1, the V gene TRBV12-3 or TRBV12-4, with TRBD1 as a possible D gene (5 bases). This CDR3 contains 13 residues. V dropped 8 bases and J dropped 4 bases, with 14 bases sitting between them. The CDR3 DNA follows: TGTGCCAGCGGCGGGGGGGAGAGCACTGAAGCTTTCTTT. Protein: CASGGGESTEAFF.

The gene calls are TRBV18 and TRBJ2-7, with TRBD2 matching 7 bases. The junction had 15 bases not matched to a gene; V was cut back by 6 bases and J by 7 bases. The CDR3 is 15 amino acids. The germline gives CDR1 KGHSH, CDR2 LQKENI. The CDR3: CASSPPGLIYNEQYF. As DNA, the CDR3 is TGTGCCAGCTCTCCCCCGGGACTAATCTACAATGAGCAGTACTTC.

The V gene is TRBV5-6, the J gene TRBJ2-1; D is perhaps TRBD2 (6 bases). The DNA end favors TRBJ2-7, so the J call may be wrong. This CDR3 has 17 residues. Germline V gene data show CDR1 as SGHDT and CDR2 as YYEEEE. In DNA form, the CDR3 reads TGTGCCAGCAGCACGAGAGATGGGGGGAGCTCCTACAATGAGCAGTACTTC. This encodes CASSTRDGGSSYNEQYF.

This clonotype has only a few counts. The genes are TRBV21-1 and TRBJ2-7. TRBV21-1 is termed a pseudogene. The CDR3 has 15 amino acids. This CDR3 is CASSKEVGNSYEQYF. Written as DNA, the CDR3 is TGTGCCAGCAGCAAAGAAGTAGGGAACTCCTACGAGCAGTACTTC.

This clonotype was seen a handful of times. The chain joins TRBV20-1 to TRBJ2-3; D may be TRBD2 (6 bases). Germline CDR1 is DFQATT and CDR2 is SNEGSKA (reference sequence). Trimming took 0 bases from V and 2 from J, leaving 12 bases between them. The CDR3 consists of 15 residues. The CDR3 is CSARDGGTPTDTQYF. The DNA of the CDR3 is TGCAGTGCTAGAGATGGCGGGACCCCCACAGATACGCAGTATTTT.

The chain is built from TRBV28 and TRBJ1-4; D is uncertain. CDR1 and CDR2 from the germline V gene are MDHEN and SYDVKM. The CDR3 length is 13 residues. The DNA for the CDR3 is TGTGCTAGCGCAAGTAGAACTAATGAAAAACTGTTTTTT. This encodes CASASRTNEKLFF.

This clonotype was seen only a few times. The chain recombines TRBV7-9 with TRBJ1-1, with D possibly TRBD1 on 6 matching bases. Trimming removed 1 base from V and 6 bases from J, with 12 bases in between. The length of the CDR3 is 14 residues. The V gene's germline CDR1 is SEHNR and CDR2 FQNEAQ (reference sequence). CDR3 coding DNA: TGTGCCAGCAGCTTAGGGGGGGCGGGCGCTGAAGCTTTCTTT. Translating gives CASSLGGAGAEAFF.

This clonotype was detected only a few times. The gene calls are TRBV5-5 and TRBJ2-1; TRBD1 agrees at 8 bases. J lost 5 bases, V lost 1 base, and 5 bases had no gene match. This CDR3 region has 15 residues. Germline CDR1 SGHKS, CDR2 YYEKEE (reference sequence). The DNA of the CDR3 is TGTGCCAGCAGCTTGTGGACAGGGTCGAACAATGAGCAGTTCTTC. It is translated as CASSLWTGSNNEQFF.

This clonotype was picked up a small number of times. Written as DNA, the CDR3 is TGTGCCAGCTCGCCCGAGGCTGGCACAGATACGCAGTATTTT. It codes for CASSPEAGTDTQYF. This rearrangement joins TRBV18 to TRBJ2-3, with no clear D. Trimming removed 6 bases at V and 1 base at J, with 11 bases between. There are 14 residues in the CDR3. Germline assignment: CDR1 KGHSH and CDR2 LQKENI.